This TCR beta chain was observed in a study of cytomegalovirus exposure and HLA in healthy donors. Worth noting for this clone: Its specificity is unknown.

V gave up 6 bases and J gave up 4 bases, with 12 bases separating them. The CDR3 runs to 13 residues. Per the germline V gene, CDR1 is MNHNS and CDR2 is SASEGT. Study-wide results and limits: Analysis performed later showed TCR beta chains linked to HLA being more clonally expanded than equally common others. According to a later analysis, donors in an Asian-associated ancestry cluster reportedly had fewer N-insertions than the approximately 730-donor mean.

Primers included in the PCR were 60 Vbeta and 13 Jbeta primers. Sequencing used immunoSEQ multiplex PCR; TCRdb keeps in-frame clones, though not all of them. The sample carries 130,000 or so clones, roughly 80% recorded once. The rearrangement links TRBV6-1 to TRBJ1-2; D gene ambiguous. Source material: PBMCs. This TCR was sampled from a man aged 30 to 45 in good health and CMV-seronegative. DNA for the CDR3: TGTGCCAGCAGCCTCCCCGCCAGCTATGGCTACACCTTC. Translated: CASSLPASYGYTF.